This T cell receptor (beta chain) appears in the sequencing data of a study of blood T cell repertoires in COVID-19 (TCRdb year 2020). Regarding the study in general: The collaborator samples originated in the United States, Italy and Spain and spanned the acute and convalescent phases of COVID-19. The prospective study material was composed of cDNA or gDNA derived from T cells, B-cell-depleted T cells, or PBMCs. Deeply sampled blood TCRbeta repertoires from subjects exposed to, actively infected with, or recovered from COVID-19 were included in the dataset. The repertoires were made available in a free public database intended to serve as a resource for research on the immune response to SARS-CoV-2. The samples were drawn from two sources: the first 160 participants of the ongoing ImmuneRACE study, and 1,200 or so subjects contributed by 6 global collaborators. Nearly every sample came with metadata listing a de-identified subject ID, COVID-19 status, age in years and sex. Where available, HLA class I and class II types were taken from metadata supplied by the sample provider and were not determined by assay-based typing.

The immunoSEQ Assay, a bias-controlled multiplex PCR, was used to amplify TCRbeta CDR3 regions from genomic DNA. As for the original processing: Within the assay, amplification of reference gene primers was used to estimate how many nucleated cells each sample contained. To quantify the absolute abundance of each unique TCRbeta CDR3 rearrangement, sequence reads were collapsed and filtered. For each sample, productive Simpson clonality was calculated by taking the square root of Simpson's diversity index across productive rearrangements. TCRdb holds this immuneACCESS table with in-frame rearrangements only. Some clones are missing; in checked studies, unresolved V genes explain under half, and the rest has no known cause. The V and J calls and clone size come from that table; D and trimming were worked out from the DNA. Counted in this sample were roughly 95,000 clones; roughly four fifths of them appeared once. The ten largest clones add up to less than 9% of the sample.

The sample holds many counts of this clone. Its antigen remains unidentified. There are no base qualities to consult, and no much larger clone falls within one base. The CDR3 sequence holds 12 residues, the cysteine and phenylalanine included. The read is trimmed to its CDR3 DNA, 36 bases read in frame from base 1. The trim is 5 bases for V and 7 bases for J, with a gap of 8 bases between the germline ends. CDR1 and CDR2 are drawn from the germline V gene: SNHLY, FYNNEI. Results and caveats for the whole study, not just this receptor: Clinical and demographic metadata were provided uncurated, with the amount varying by source and participant.

Whole blood was collected in K2EDTA tubes by collaborating institutions according to the institutions' own protocols. Collaborator samples were shipped for TCRbeta analysis as frozen whole blood, isolated PBMCs, or DNA extracted from either sample type. This clonotype was obtained from a man aged 50-60 years with active or convalescent COVID-19. Sequenced: peripheral blood. This sequence uses TRBV2 and TRBJ2-2; no D segment can be confidently identified. The CDR3 sequence is CASSYVGGELFF. The DNA reads TGTGCCAGCAGTTATGTCGGCGGGGAGCTGTTTTTT. Where the CDR3 stops, the reference TRBV2 and TRBJ2-2 genes take over; the full variable domain is EPEVTQTPSHQVTQMGQEVILRCVPISNHLYFYWYRQILGQKVEFLVSFYNNEISEKSEIFDDQFSVERPDGSNFTLKIRSTKLEDSAMYFCASSYVGGELFFGEGSRLTVL.